This T cell receptor (beta chain) was obtained from a study of T cells in Graves' hyperthyroidism and ophthalmopathy. RNA transcripts yielded amplified TCR beta CDR3 regions. TCR CDR3 underwent first-round RT-PCR with the HTBI primer set. A single record per CDR3 protein comes from TCRdb applying MiXCR to the multiplex PCR reads. The repertoire includes more than 550,000 distinct CDR3 sequences, under 20% of them detected once, and around 15% sits in the top ten. Diagnostic decisions used clinical symptoms, serum thyroxine and TRAb, thyroid ultrasound and orbital computed tomography. Sampled blood dates from first hyperthyroidism diagnosis, and it precedes any ophthalmopathy symptoms. The CDR3 runs to 17 residues. V lost 5 bases and J 3 bases, leaving 20 bases between the germline ends. Germline V lookup: CDR1 MNHEY, CDR2 SMNVEV (reference sequence).

This TCR was sampled from a woman in her forties or fifties with Graves' hyperthyroidism that later progressed to Graves' ophthalmopathy. The sample was blood. J is TRBJ2-1 and V is TRBV27, with D tentatively TRBD2 (6 bases). CDR3 sequence (DNA): TGTGCCAGCAGTAACGGGAACGGGGAGGCCAGCTACAATGAGCAGTTCTTC. It specifies CASSNGNGEASYNEQFF.